The clone carrying this TCR beta chain was recorded a few times. What it recognizes is unknown. From germline, CDR1 is DFQATT and CDR2 SNEGSKA (reference sequence). The length of the CDR3 is 12 residues. V lost 5 bases, J lost 7 bases, and 12 bases lay in between. The data belong to a study of CD8 T cells in ankylosing spondylitis. General study findings and limits: Prior work had noted some motif variants in reactive arthritis blood and synovial fluid. It appeared that ankylosing spondylitis blood was characterized by a TCR beta motif of several highly homologous variants. The authors reported significant enrichment of disease-linked clones in matched ankylosing spondylitis synovial fluid.

Quantitative 5'-RACE with molecular barcodes generated TCR beta libraries. In TCRdb, the 5' RACE reads were re-called with MiXCR into one record per CDR3 protein. This sample has under 250,000 distinct CDR3 sequences, with approximately 24% found just once. The TCR sequence derives from a male donor with ankylosing spondylitis or in good health (not recorded which). V and J are TRBV20-1 and TRBJ2-1; D gene unclear. The source material was blood, either unsorted or a sorted T cell fraction (not recorded which). The CDR3 DNA reads as TGCAGTGCTCAGCAACTCGGGAATGAGCAGTTCTTC. As protein: CSAQQLGNEQFF.